The clone carrying this T cell receptor (beta chain) was counted between two and nine times. The antigen is unknown. The template for TCR beta VDJ and CDR3 sequence profiling was genomic DNA. TCRdb analysed the reads with MiXCR anew, one entry per CDR3 protein. The sample includes under 350,000 distinct CDR3 sequences, approximately 57% of them seen just once. This record comes from a study of CD8+CD57+ T cells in acquired aplastic anemia. Overall study context: The sorted CD4+ and CD8+ cells yielded an average around 3.2 ug of DNA. Study observations and caveats: Patients had around 30 CD8+ CDR3 sequences in common with controls (the shared set).

The ends lost 4 bases at V and 8 bases at J; junction bases unmatched: 7. CDR1 is SGHRS and CDR2 is YFSETQ in the germline V gene. CDR3 length: 15 amino acids. Flow cytometry had shown expanded CD8+CD57+ cells in the patients chosen for sequencing. The chain employs TRBV5-1 and TRBJ1-6; 9 nucleotides line up with TRBD1. This clonotype was sampled from a human donor with aplastic anemia. Material for sequencing was sorted CD4+, CD8+, or CD8+CD57+ T cells (not recorded which) from PBMCs. The CDR3 nucleotides read TGCGCCAGCAGCCCAAGGACAGGGGCGGATTCACCCCTCCACTTT. Translating gives CASSPRTGADSPLHF.